The 10 T cell receptor beta chains presented below share a single source sample, sequenced in a study of blood T cells in healthy people across ages. Combining a sample-barcoded 5' primer with a J-beta primer mix, a second PCR ran for about 7 to 12 cycles. TCRdb independently ran MiXCR on the 5' RACE reads; one entry per CDR3 protein. The repertoire holds about 780,000 distinct CDR3 sequences, with about 45% as singletons. The sequencing input was blood. These receptors originate from a man aged 80 or over in good health.

The chain combines TRBV7-2 with TRBJ2-1; D is perhaps TRBD1 or TRBD2 (5 bases each). V shed 1 base and J shed 0 bases, with 19 bases lying between them. There are 19 residues in the CDR3. Germline loops: CDR1 SGHTA, CDR2 FQGNSA. The CDR3 sequence: CASSLGWGRGTRSYNEQFF. The CDR3 DNA reads as TGTGCCAGCAGCTTAGGGTGGGGGAGAGGGACCCGCTCCTACAATGAGCAGTTCTTC.

Written as DNA, the CDR3 is TGTGCCAGCAACGACAGGGGTTTTGAGGAGACCCAGTACTTC. It translates to CASNDRGFEETQYF. V is TRBV7-9 and J is TRBJ2-7, with TRBD1 identical over 8 bases. The J call may be in error: the DNA end matches TRBJ2-5 better. This CDR3 has 14 residues. Germline lookup yields CDR1 SEHNR and CDR2 FQNEAQ (reference sequence).

V usage is TRBV5-1 and J usage is TRBJ2-1; perhaps TRBD1 as D (6 bases). CDR1 is SGHRS and CDR2 is YFSETQ in the germline V gene. CDR3 size: 16 residues. V lost 1 base to trimming and J lost 3 bases, with 14 bases between them. DNA for the CDR3: TGCGCCAGCAGCTTGCTCGGACAGCTAAACTACAATGAGCAGTTCTTC. Protein product: CASSLLGQLNYNEQFF.

This chain joins TRBV20-1 and TRBJ2-1, with TRBD2 matching 8 bases. CDR3 length: 13 amino acids. V gave up 6 bases and J gave up 3 bases; unmatched junction bases: 4. Germline CDR1 DFQATT, CDR2 SNEGSKA (reference sequence). The CDR3 bases are TGCAGTGCAGCGGGAGTTGGCTACAATGAGCAGTTCTTC. Translation: CSAAGVGYNEQFF.

There are a few counts of this clonotype. The genes are TRBV28 and TRBJ2-7, with 7 positions matching TRBD1. CDR3 length: 15 amino acids. The germline gives CDR1 MDHEN, CDR2 SYDVKM. V trimming: 7 bases; J trimming: 2 bases; junction bases outside the gene matches: 11. The CDR3 is CASTPGVQGAYEQYF. The CDR3 DNA reads as TGTGCCAGCACCCCCGGGGTGCAGGGGGCCTACGAGCAGTACTTC.

This rearrangement joins TRBV5-1 to TRBJ2-5; tentative D call: TRBD1 (6 bases). The CDR3 has 12 residues. V lost 4 bases to trimming and J lost 11 bases, with 15 bases between them. The germline CDR1 and CDR2 sequences are SGHRS and YFSETQ. CDR3 DNA sequence: TGCGCCAGCAGCCCGGACAGAAATGAGCAGTACTTC. It yields the protein CASSPDRNEQYF.

This clonotype was seen more than once but under ten times. The chain employs TRBV20-1 and TRBJ2-7; D is uncertain. The CDR3 extends over 15 amino acids. Germline V gene sequence: CDR1 DFQATT, CDR2 SNEGSKA (reference sequence). Trimming took 1 base from V and 5 from J, leaving 18 bases between them. The DNA of the CDR3 is TGCAGTGCTAGAGCTTATTTATCTGCGTCCGACGAGCAGTACTTC. It encodes CSARAYLSASDEQYF.

This clonotype was observed once. The chain couples TRBV6-5 to TRBJ1-2; 9 bases map to TRBD1. CDR1 is MNHEY, CDR2 SVGAGI, per germline. The CDR3 loop spans 16 amino acids. Trimming cost V 0 bases and J 4 bases; bases outside gene matches: 6. The CDR3 is CASSYSGTGLGYGYTF. CDR3 DNA: TGTGCCAGCAGTTACTCCGGGACAGGGTTGGGCTATGGCTACACCTTC.

This clonotype has a handful of counts. The rearrangement uses TRBV7-2 and TRBJ2-7, with unresolved D. CDR1 and CDR2 (germline): SGHTA, FQGNSA. The CDR3 length is 14 residues. Trimming pared 2 bases from V and 0 bases from J, leaving 8 bases between. In DNA form, the CDR3 reads TGTGCCAGCAGCTTAAATTCCATCTCCTACGAGCAGTACTTC. Translated, it gives CASSLNSISYEQYF.

This chain uses TRBV20-1 with TRBJ1-5; D remains unclear. V lost 0 bases to trimming and J lost 3 bases, with 12 bases between them. CDR1 and CDR2 (germline): DFQATT, SNEGSKA (reference sequence). The CDR3 is made up of 15 amino acids. The CDR3 loop is CSARDGRAINQPQHF. CDR3 nucleotides: TGCAGTGCTAGAGATGGTAGGGCCATCAATCAGCCCCAGCATTTT.